These 6 T cell receptor beta chains were sequenced from one sample in a study of cytomegalovirus exposure and HLA in healthy donors. The PCR used 60 Vbeta and 13 Jbeta primers. TCRdb's copy holds only in-frame clones and misses some; the assay was immunoSEQ multiplex PCR. Of 100,000 to 150,000 clones listed, approximately 69% were seen once; the top ten hold 4%. Sequencing was performed on PBMCs. These receptors were taken from a man in his forties or fifties in good health and CMV-seropositive.

This CDR3 reads CAWTPGQGIGGYTF. The CDR3 region has the DNA TGTGCCTGGACCCCGGGACAGGGGATTGGCGGCTACACCTTC. The chain joins TRBV30 to TRBJ1-2, with 10 nucleotides matching TRBD1. The V gene's germline CDR1 is GTSNPN and CDR2 SVGIG (reference sequence). This CDR3 is built from 14 residues. V was clipped by 4 bases and J by 8 bases; unmatched bases: 10. Looking up the rest from reference TRBV30 and TRBJ1-2 gives the full variable domain: SQTIHQWPATLVQPVGSPLSLECTVEGTSNPNLYWYRQAAGRGLQLLFYSVGIGQISSEVPQNLSASRPQDRQFILSSKKLLLSDSGFYLCAWTPGQGIGGYTFGSGTRLTVV.

The V and J genes are TRBV28 and TRBJ2-4, with D unclear. There are 15 residues in the CDR3. Trimming removed 4 bases from V and 0 bases from J, with 10 bases in between. Germline assignment: CDR1 MDHEN and CDR2 SYDVKM. The CDR3 loop is CASSSSYLAKNIQYF. The CDR3 bases are TGTGCCAGCAGTTCCTCCTACTTAGCCAAAAACATTCAGTACTTC.

A note on this clone: Other DNA sequences in the same sample also yield this CDR3. The rearrangement joins TRBV2 to TRBJ2-2; D ambiguous. V lost 2 bases and J 3 bases, leaving 7 bases between the germline ends. The CDR3 consists of 14 residues. Germline V CDR1 and CDR2: SNHLY, FYNNEI. DNA for the CDR3: TGTGCCAGCAGTGAAAGGAGTTACACCGGGGAGCTGTTTTTT. It yields the protein CASSERSYTGELFF.

The CDR3 sequence is CASSLAPTGPQPQHF. The CDR3 bases are TGTGCCAGCAGCTTAGCGCCGACAGGCCCTCAGCCCCAGCATTTT. The chain joins TRBV7-2 to TRBJ1-5, with D perhaps matching TRBD1 (6 bases). Germline V gene lookup returns CDR1 SGHTA and CDR2 FQGNSA. Trimming cost V 0 bases and J 6 bases, with 12 bases left between them. The CDR3 covers 15 residues. Using reference TRBV7-2 and TRBJ1-5 for the parts outside the CDR3, the full variable domain is GAGVSQSPSNKVTEKGKDVELRCDPISGHTALYWYRQSLGQGLEFLIYFQGNSAPDKSGLPSDRFSAERTGGSVSTLTIQRTQQEDSAVYLCASSLAPTGPQPQHFGDGTRLSIL.

The CDR3 sequence is CASSELLGGGIVYEQYF. The CDR3 coding sequence is TGTGCCAGCAGTGAATTATTAGGTGGCGGGATCGTCTACGAGCAGTACTTC. The V call is TRBV6-1, the J call TRBJ2-7; D perhaps matches TRBD2 (6 bases). Deletions cut 2 bases from V and 3 bases from J, with 20 bases between. CDR1 MNHNS and CDR2 SASEGT come from the germline V gene. This CDR3 spans 17 amino acids.

A word on this clone: At one end, the junction sequence differs from germline, possibly due to a read error. This same CDR3 is encoded by further DNA sequences in the sample. The chain employs TRBV6-5 and TRBJ1-1, with 9 bases aligning to TRBD1. Germline values: CDR1 MNHEY, CDR2 SVGAGI. The CDR3 totals 15 residues. CDR3 sequence reads: CASSYSTGGDTEAFF. The DNA of the CDR3 is TGTGCCAGCAGCTACTCGACAGGGGGGGACACTGAAGCTTTCTTT.